The 12 T cell receptor beta chains presented below share a single source sample, sequenced in a study of blood T cell repertoires in COVID-19. This table comes from immunoSEQ multiplex PCR, and its TCRdb copy is limited to in-frame clones, with some not included. The repertoire consists of approximately 130,000 clones, with more than 80% occurring once and the leading ten covering 3.5% to 5%. Material for sequencing was peripheral blood. The receptors were gathered from a human donor in a cohort sampled during active COVID-19.

The rearrangement joins TRBV28 to TRBJ1-6; D possibly corresponds to TRBD1 (6 bases). V was cut by 3 bases and J by 5 bases, with 11 bases left in between. Germline V gene lookup returns CDR1 MDHEN and CDR2 SYDVKM. The length of the CDR3 is 15 residues. The CDR3 protein is CASSLAQGNNSPLHF. CDR3 bases: TGTGCCAGCAGTTTGGCGCAGGGGAATAATTCACCCCTCCACTTT.

This sequence joins TRBV10-3 and TRBJ1-5; possible D gene TRBD1, 5 bases. CDR3 length: 13 amino acids. The germline gives CDR1 ENHRY, CDR2 SYGVKD. The germline V and J ends were trimmed by 10 bases and 5 bases, with 15 bases remaining between them. This CDR3 is CATRTDRYQPQHF. Here the CDR3 DNA reads TGTGCCACTCGAACTGACAGATATCAGCCCCAGCATTTT.

This clone was counted a few times. The gene calls are TRBV6-6 and TRBJ1-5, with D unclear. Per germline, CDR1 MNHNY and CDR2 SVGAGI (reference sequence). The CDR3 consists of 14 residues. Trimming took off 3 bases at V and 4 bases at J, with 10 bases between the two ends. CDR3 sequence (DNA): TGTGCCAGCAGTTATTTGTCAGGTAATCAGCCCCAGCATTTT. Translated: CASSYLSGNQPQHF.

This chain uses TRBV6-5 with TRBJ2-1; 10 bases agree with TRBD2. V gave up 10 bases and J gave up 12 bases; unmatched junction bases: 15. Germline CDR1 MNHEY, CDR2 SVGAGI. The CDR3 is made up of 14 amino acids. Written as DNA, the CDR3 is TGTGCCACCGCCCCCCTAGCGGGAGCCCGTGGGCAGTTCTTC. Amino acids: CATAPLAGARGQFF.

This clone was recorded once. The chain joins TRBV7-6 to TRBJ2-7; D ambiguous. Germline CDR1 and CDR2: SGHVS and FNYEAQ. V was clipped by 5 bases and J by 5 bases, with 19 bases between them. This CDR3 has 15 residues. In nucleotides, the CDR3 is TGTGCCAGCAGCGCCGACCCTCGCCCTCGGGACGAGCAGTACTTC. It codes for CASSADPRPRDEQYF.

The genes are TRBV9 and TRBJ1-2; no reliable D call. Germline V gene sequence: CDR1 SGDLS, CDR2 YYNGEE. The CDR3 is 13 amino acids. V lost 2 bases, J lost 5 bases, and 10 bases lay in between. The CDR3 here is CASSVGPWYGYTF. Here the CDR3 DNA reads TGTGCCAGCAGCGTGGGCCCCTGGTATGGCTACACCTTC.

The chain has TRBV27 and TRBJ2-1; tentatively, D is TRBD1 (5 bases). Germline V gene data show CDR1 as MNHEY and CDR2 as SMNVEV (reference sequence). CDR3 length equals 16 residues. Trimming took 5 bases from V and 3 from J, leaving 17 bases between them. CDR3 sequence reads: CASSPPGAGFYNEQFF. In DNA form, the CDR3 reads TGTGCCAGCAGTCCCCCCGGAGCAGGGTTCTACAATGAGCAGTTCTTC.

CDR3 loop: CASSGPGVGEKLFF. CDR3 DNA sequence: TGTGCCAGCAGTGGACCAGGGGTAGGCGAAAAACTGTTTTTT. V gene TRBV27 combines with J gene TRBJ1-4; the D gene is possibly TRBD1 (6 bases). Trimming left V 5 bases short and J 8 bases short, with 15 bases between. Germline V gene sequence: CDR1 MNHEY, CDR2 SMNVEV (reference sequence). The CDR3 spans 14 residues.

This rearrangement joins TRBV2 to TRBJ1-2; D gene unclear. This CDR3 spans 14 amino acids. Germline-derived CDR1 and CDR2 are SNHLY and FYNNEI. V was shortened by 3 bases and J by 1 base, with 9 bases between the two germline ends. CDR3 sequence reads: CASSDVSFNYGYTF. DNA of the CDR3: TGTGCCAGCAGTGATGTCAGTTTTAACTATGGCTACACCTTC.

The CDR3 nucleotides are TGCGCCAGCAGCCAAGATATCCAGCGCTACGAGCAGTACGTC. As protein: CASSQDIQRYEQYV. The gene calls are TRBV4-1 and TRBJ2-7, with D uncertain. The germline gives CDR1 MGHRA, CDR2 YSYEKL. Trimming took 0 bases from V and 3 from J, leaving 9 bases between them. CDR3 length: 14 residues.

This clone appeared a single time. The rearrangement links TRBV25-1 to TRBJ2-3; a weak D match, TRBD1 (5 bases). Germline values: CDR1 MGHDK, CDR2 SYGVNS. V was trimmed by 3 bases and J by 2 bases, leaving 15 bases between them. CDR3 length: 16 residues. The CDR3 is CASSDLLGRNTDTQYF. The CDR3 DNA is TGTGCCAGCAGTGATCTTTTGGGGCGGAACACAGATACGCAGTATTTT. The complete variable domain, with remaining parts taken from reference TRBV25-1 and TRBJ2-3, reads EADIYQTPRYLVIGTGKKITLECSQTMGHDKMYWYQQDPGMELHLIHYSYGVNSTEKGDLSSESTVSRIRTEHFPLTLESARPSHTSQYLCASSDLLGRNTDTQYFGPGTRLTVL.

V and J are TRBV29-1 and TRBJ1-6, with TRBD1 matching 9 bases. This CDR3 comprises 13 residues. Trimming cost V 5 bases and J 9 bases; bases outside gene matches: 5. CDR1 is SQVTM and CDR2 is ANQGSEA in the germline V gene. CDR3 amino acids: CSVSGTGSSPLHF. The DNA for the CDR3 is TGCAGCGTTTCCGGGACAGGGAGTTCACCCCTCCACTTT.